The T cell receptor beta chain under discussion was sequenced for a study of cytomegalovirus exposure and HLA in healthy donors. Background on the study: Earlier, approximately 110 million unique TCR beta sequences were recovered from 200 million or so T cells by an analysis. Caucasian-associated ancestry cluster membership applied to under 85% of a few hundred genotyped donors. Overall study results and limits: Using a false discovery rate of 0.05, a later analysis showed that 15,000 to 20,000 TCR beta sequences were associated with HLA alleles. TCR beta chains associated with HLA were, in a later analysis, more clonally expanded than equally common others.

The PCR was carried out with 60 Vbeta primers and 13 Jbeta primers. Sequencing used immunoSEQ multiplex PCR; TCRdb keeps in-frame clones, though not all of them. Found here are 150,000 to 200,000 clones, approximately 11% of them singletons; the top ten hold approximately 8.3%. This clone was seen a handful of times. Its antigen is undetermined. V lost 0 bases and J lost 4, with 13 bases in between. Germline values: CDR1 SGDLS, CDR2 YYNGEE. The CDR3 is made up of 15 amino acids. The sample taken for sequencing was PBMCs. The gene calls are TRBV9 and TRBJ2-5; D perhaps matches TRBD2 (6 bases). The TCR comes from a man in his fifties in good health and CMV-seropositive. The CDR3 region is CASSVATGVGETQYF. Here the CDR3 DNA reads TGTGCCAGCAGCGTAGCTACGGGGGTGGGAGAGACCCAGTACTTC.